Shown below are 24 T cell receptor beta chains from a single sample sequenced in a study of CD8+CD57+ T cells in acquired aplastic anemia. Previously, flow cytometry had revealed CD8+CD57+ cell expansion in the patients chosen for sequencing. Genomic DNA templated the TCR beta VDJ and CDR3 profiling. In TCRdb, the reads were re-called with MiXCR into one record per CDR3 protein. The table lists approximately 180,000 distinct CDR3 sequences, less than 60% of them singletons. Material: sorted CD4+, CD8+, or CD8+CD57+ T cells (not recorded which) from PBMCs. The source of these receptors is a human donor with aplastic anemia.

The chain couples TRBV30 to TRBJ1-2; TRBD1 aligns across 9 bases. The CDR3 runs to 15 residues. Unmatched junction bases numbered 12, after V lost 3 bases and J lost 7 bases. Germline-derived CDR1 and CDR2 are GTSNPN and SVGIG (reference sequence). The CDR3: CAWRYPGQGLSGYTF. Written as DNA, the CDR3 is TGTGCCTGGAGGTATCCGGGACAGGGTCTCTCTGGCTACACCTTC.

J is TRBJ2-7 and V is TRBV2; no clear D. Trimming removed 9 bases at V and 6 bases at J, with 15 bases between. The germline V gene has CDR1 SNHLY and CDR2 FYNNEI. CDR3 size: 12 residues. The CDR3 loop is CARRPPPGEQYF. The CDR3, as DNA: TGTGCCAGACGGCCTCCTCCGGGCGAGCAGTACTTC.

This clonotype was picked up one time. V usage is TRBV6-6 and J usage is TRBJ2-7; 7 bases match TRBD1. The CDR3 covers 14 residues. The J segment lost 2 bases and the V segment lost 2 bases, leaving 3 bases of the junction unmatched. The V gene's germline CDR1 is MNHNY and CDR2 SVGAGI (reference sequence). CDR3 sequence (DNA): TGTGCCAGCAGTTACAGGGGGCTACCCTACGAGCAGTACTTC. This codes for CASSYRGLPYEQYF.

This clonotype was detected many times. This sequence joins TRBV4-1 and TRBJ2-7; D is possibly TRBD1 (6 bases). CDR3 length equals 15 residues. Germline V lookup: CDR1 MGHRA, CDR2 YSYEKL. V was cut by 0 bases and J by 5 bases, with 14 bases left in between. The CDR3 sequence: CASSQDGQPGDEQYF. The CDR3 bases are TGCGCCAGCAGCCAAGATGGACAGCCTGGGGACGAGCAGTACTTC.

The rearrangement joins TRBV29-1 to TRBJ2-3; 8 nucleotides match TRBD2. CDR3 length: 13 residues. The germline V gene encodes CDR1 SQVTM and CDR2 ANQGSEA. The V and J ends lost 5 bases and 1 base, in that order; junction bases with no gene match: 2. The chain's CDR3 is CSVRRGGTDTQYF. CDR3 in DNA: TGCAGCGTTCGGCGGGGGGGCACAGATACGCAGTATTTT.

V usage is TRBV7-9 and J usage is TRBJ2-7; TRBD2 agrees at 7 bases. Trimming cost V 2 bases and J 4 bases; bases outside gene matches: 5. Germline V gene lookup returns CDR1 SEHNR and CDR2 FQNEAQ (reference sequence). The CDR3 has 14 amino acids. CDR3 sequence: CASSLYGSGYEQYF. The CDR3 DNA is TGTGCCAGCAGCTTATATGGTAGCGGGTACGAGCAGTACTTC.

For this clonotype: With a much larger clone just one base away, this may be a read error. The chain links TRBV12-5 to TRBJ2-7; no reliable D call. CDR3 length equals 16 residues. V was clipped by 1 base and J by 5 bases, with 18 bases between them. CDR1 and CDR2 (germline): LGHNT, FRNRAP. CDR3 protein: CASGLGSAISVHEQYF. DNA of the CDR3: TGTGCTAGTGGTTTGGGGTCCGCGATCTCGGTGCACGAGCAGTACTTC.

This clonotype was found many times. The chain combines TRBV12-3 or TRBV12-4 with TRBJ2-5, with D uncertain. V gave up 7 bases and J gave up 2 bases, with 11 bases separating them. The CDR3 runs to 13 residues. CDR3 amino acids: CASTSWVQETQYF. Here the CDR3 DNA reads TGTGCCAGCACCTCGTGGGTTCAAGAGACCCAGTACTTC.

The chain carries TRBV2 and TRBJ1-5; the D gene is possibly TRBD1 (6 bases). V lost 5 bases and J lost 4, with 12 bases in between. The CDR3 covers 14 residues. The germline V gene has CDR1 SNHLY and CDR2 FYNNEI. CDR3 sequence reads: CASSKQGGNQPQHF. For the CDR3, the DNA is TGTGCCAGCAGTAAACAGGGAGGGAATCAGCCCCAGCATTTT.

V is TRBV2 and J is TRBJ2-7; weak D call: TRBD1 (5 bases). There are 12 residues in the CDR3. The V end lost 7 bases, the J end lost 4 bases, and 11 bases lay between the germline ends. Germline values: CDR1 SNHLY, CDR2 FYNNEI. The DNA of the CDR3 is TGTGCCAGCAATCCCGACAGATACGAGCAGTACTTC. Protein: CASNPDRYEQYF. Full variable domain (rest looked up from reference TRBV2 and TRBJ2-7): EPEVTQTPSHQVTQMGQEVILRCVPISNHLYFYWYRQILGQKVEFLVSFYNNEISEKSEIFDDQFSVERPDGSNFTLKIRSTKLEDSAMYFCASNPDRYEQYFGPGTRLTVT.

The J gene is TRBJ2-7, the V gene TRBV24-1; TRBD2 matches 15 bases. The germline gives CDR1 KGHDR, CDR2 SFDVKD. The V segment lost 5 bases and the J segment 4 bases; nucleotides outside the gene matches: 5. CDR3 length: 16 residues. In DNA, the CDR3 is TGTGCCACCAGTGCATCTGGGACTAGCGGGAGGTACGAGCAGTACTTC. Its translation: CATSASGTSGRYEQYF.

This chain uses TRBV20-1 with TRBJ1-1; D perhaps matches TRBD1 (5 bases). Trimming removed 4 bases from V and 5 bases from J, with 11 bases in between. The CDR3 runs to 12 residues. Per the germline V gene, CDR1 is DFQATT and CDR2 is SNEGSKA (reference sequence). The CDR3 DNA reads TGCAGTGCTAAAGTCAGGGATACTGAAGCTTTCTTT. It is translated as CSAKVRDTEAFF.

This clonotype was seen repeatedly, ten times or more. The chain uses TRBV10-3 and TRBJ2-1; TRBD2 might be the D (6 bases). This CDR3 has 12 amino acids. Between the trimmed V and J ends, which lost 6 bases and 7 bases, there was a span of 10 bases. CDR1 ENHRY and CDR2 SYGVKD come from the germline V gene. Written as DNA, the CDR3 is TGTGCCATCAGAGTCGGAGGGAATGAGCAGTTCTTC. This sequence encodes CAIRVGGNEQFF.

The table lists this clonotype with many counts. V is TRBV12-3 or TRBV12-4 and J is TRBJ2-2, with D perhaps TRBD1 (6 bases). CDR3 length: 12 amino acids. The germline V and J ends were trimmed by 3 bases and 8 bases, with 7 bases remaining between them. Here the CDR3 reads CASSFGQGELFF. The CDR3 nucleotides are TGTGCCAGCAGTTTCGGACAGGGGGAGCTGTTTTTT.

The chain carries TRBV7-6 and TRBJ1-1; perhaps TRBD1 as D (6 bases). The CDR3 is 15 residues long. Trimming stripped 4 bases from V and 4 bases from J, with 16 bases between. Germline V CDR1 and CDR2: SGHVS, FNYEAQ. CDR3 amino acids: CASSSGVPASTEAFF. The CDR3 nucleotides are TGTGCCAGCAGCTCAGGGGTGCCAGCCAGCACTGAAGCTTTCTTT.

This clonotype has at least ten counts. Here the CDR3 DNA reads TGTGCCAGCAGCCAAGATACCGCGGCAGGGGTTGACTATGGCTACACCTTC. Protein: CASSQDTAAGVDYGYTF. The chain joins TRBV4-2 to TRBJ1-2, with a weak D call TRBD1 (6 bases). The CDR3 length is 17 residues. CDR1 is LGHNA and CDR2 is YNFKEQ in the germline V gene. Trimming stripped 0 bases from V and 3 bases from J, with 17 bases between.

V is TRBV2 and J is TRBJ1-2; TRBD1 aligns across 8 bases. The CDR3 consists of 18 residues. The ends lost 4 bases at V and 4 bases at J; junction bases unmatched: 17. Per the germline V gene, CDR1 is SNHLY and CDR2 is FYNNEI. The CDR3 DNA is TGTGCCAGCAGTGGACAGACAGGGGCGGCAGGTTTCGGCTATGGCTACACCTTC. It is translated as CASSGQTGAAGFGYGYTF.

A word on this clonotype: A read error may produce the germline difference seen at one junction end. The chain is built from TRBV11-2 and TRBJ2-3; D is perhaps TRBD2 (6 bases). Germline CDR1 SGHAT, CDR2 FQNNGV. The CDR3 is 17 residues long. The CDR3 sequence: CASSSSVAGSQTDTQCF. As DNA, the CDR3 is TGTGCCAGCAGCTCCTCCGTCGCCGGGAGCCAGACAGATACGCAGTGTTTT. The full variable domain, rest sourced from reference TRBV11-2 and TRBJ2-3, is EAGVAQSPRYKIIEKRQSVAFWCNPISGHATLYWYQQILGQGPKLLIQFQNNGVVDDSQLPKDRFSAERLKGVDSTLKIQPAKLEDSAVYLCASSSSVAGSQTDTQCFGPGTRLTVL.

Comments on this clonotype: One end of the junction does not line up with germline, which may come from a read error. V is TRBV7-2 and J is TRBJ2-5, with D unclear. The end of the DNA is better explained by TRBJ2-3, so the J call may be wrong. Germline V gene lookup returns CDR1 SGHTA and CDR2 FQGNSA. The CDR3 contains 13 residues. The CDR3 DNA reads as TGCGCCAGCAGCCCAGGACGAGGTGGTACGCAGTATTTT. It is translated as CASSPGRGGTQYF.

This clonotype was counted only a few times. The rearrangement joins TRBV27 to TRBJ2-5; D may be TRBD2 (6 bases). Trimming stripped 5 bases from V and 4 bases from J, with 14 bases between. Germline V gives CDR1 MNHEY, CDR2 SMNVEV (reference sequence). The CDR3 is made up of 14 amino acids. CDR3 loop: CASSPTLGGETQYF. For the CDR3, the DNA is TGTGCCAGCAGTCCCACACTGGGAGGAGAGACCCAGTACTTC.

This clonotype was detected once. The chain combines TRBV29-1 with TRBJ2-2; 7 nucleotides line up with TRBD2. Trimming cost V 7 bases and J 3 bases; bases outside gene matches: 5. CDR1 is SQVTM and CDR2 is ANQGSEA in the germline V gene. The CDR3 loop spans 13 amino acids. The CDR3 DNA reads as TGCAGCGCCAGAGCGGGATACACCGGGGAGCTGTTTTTT. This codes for CSARAGYTGELFF.

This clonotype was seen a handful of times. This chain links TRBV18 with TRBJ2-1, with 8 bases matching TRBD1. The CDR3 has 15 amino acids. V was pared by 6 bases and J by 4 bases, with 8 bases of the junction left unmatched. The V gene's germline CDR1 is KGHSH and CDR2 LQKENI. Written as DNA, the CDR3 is TGTGCCAGCTCGATGGACAGGGAAGGTTACAATGAGCAGTTCTTC. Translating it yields CASSMDREGYNEQFF.

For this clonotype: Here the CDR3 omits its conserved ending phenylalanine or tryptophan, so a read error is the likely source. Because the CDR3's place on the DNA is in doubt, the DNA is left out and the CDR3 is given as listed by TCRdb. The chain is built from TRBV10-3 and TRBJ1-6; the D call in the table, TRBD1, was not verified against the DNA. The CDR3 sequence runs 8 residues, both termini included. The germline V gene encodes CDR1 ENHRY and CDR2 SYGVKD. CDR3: CAISEYRG.

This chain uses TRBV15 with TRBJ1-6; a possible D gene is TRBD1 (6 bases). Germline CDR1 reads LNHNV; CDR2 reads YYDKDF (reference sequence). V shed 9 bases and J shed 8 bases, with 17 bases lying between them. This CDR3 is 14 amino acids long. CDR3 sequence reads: CATSRGAVDSPLHF. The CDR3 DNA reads TGTGCCACGTCCCGGGGGGCCGTTGATTCACCCCTCCACTTT.